These 21 T cell receptor beta chains were all obtained from the same sample, sequenced in a study of post-analysis software for immune sequencing data. Whole-study results and caveats: With TRBV5-6, TRBV5-1 and TRBV20-1 included, roughly five TRBV segments were more frequent in patients than in controls.

TCR beta cDNA libraries had unique molecular identifiers. MiXCR, run by TCRdb on the PCR reads, gives a single entry per CDR3 protein. Of 170,000 or so distinct CDR3 sequences listed, 30% were seen once; the top ten hold 1.5%. What these receptors recognize is not known. Sequencing was carried out using blood. The source is a girl aged 10 to 17 with multiple sclerosis.

This clonotype was observed a few times. The chain links TRBV3-1 to TRBJ1-6; 7 bases map to TRBD1. Losses at the gene ends were 4 bases for V and 7 bases for J; bases not matched to a gene: 10. Germline V gene lookup returns CDR1 LGHDT and CDR2 YNNKEL (reference sequence). The CDR3 spans 16 residues. CDR3 amino acids: CASSPRDSRRNSPLHF. DNA for the CDR3: TGTGCCAGCAGCCCTCGGGACAGCCGCAGGAATTCACCCCTCCACTTT. The full variable domain, rest sourced from reference TRBV3-1 and TRBJ1-6, is DTAVSQTPKYLVTQMGNDKSIKCEQNLGHDTMYWYKQDSKKFLKIMFSYNNKELIINETVPNRFSPKSPDKAHLNLHINSLELGDSAVYFCASSPRDSRRNSPLHFGNGTRLTVT.

This sequence joins TRBV19 and TRBJ2-7; D gene uncertain. The CDR3 covers 12 residues. V was trimmed by 6 bases and J by 7 bases, leaving 13 bases between them. Germline V lookup: CDR1 LNHDA, CDR2 SQIVND (reference sequence). The DNA of the CDR3 is TGTGCCAGTAGCCCAAGTTACAATGAGCAGTACTTC. Its translation: CASSPSYNEQYF. The variable domain in full, with the rest retrieved from reference TRBV19 and TRBJ2-7, is DGGITQSPKYLFRKEGQNVTLSCEQNLNHDAMYWYRQDPGQGLRLIYYSQIVNDFQKGDIAEGYSVSREKKESFPLTVTSAQKNPTAFYLCASSPSYNEQYFGPGTRLTVT.

This clonotype was seen only a few times. The genes are TRBV21-1 and TRBJ2-1. TRBV21-1 is a recognized pseudogene. The CDR3 has 13 amino acids. The CDR3 loop reads CASTSGINNEQFF. DNA for the CDR3: TGTGCCAGCACCTCTGGGATAAACAATGAGCAGTTCTTC.

About this clonotype: With a much larger clone just one base away, this may be a read error. The chain is built from TRBV20-1 and TRBJ1-2; D may be TRBD1 (6 bases). CDR1 and CDR2 from the germline V gene are DFQATT and SNEGSKA (reference sequence). The CDR3 has 13 amino acids. The DNA of the CDR3 is TGCAGTGCTACCCCACCACAGGGAGTGGGCTTCACCTTC. Protein: CSATPPQGVGFTF.

This clonotype showed up many times. This chain connects TRBV6-4 to TRBJ2-3; D possibly corresponds to TRBD1 (6 bases). The CDR3 is made up of 13 amino acids. Trimming stripped 7 bases from V and 3 bases from J, with 11 bases between. Per germline, CDR1 MRHNA and CDR2 SNTAGT. The CDR3 coding sequence is TGTGCCAGCAAAGGGGGTTGGACAGATACGCAGTATTTT. Residues: CASKGGWTDTQYF.

About this clonotype itself: A read error may explain this, as a much larger clone is one base away. The chain has TRBV5-1 and TRBJ1-2; D call uncertain. Between the trimmed V and J ends, which lost 1 base and 3 bases, there was a span of 10 bases. CDR3 length: 14 residues. Germline values: CDR1 SGHRS, CDR2 YFSETQ. CDR3 sequence reads: CASSLRAGHYGYTF. CDR3 sequence (DNA): TGCGCCAGCAGCTTGAGGGCCGGTCACTATGGCTACACCTTC.

This clonotype has at least ten counts. The V and J genes are TRBV7-8 and TRBJ2-7; D possibly uses TRBD1 or TRBD2 (5 bases each). Germline V CDR1 and CDR2: SGHVS, FQNEAQ. This CDR3 is 16 amino acids long. Trimming removed 5 bases from V and 0 bases from J, with 17 bases in between. As DNA, the CDR3 is TGTGCCAGCAGCCCAAAATTCGGGACGTACTCCTACGAGCAGTACTTC. This encodes CASSPKFGTYSYEQYF.

The V gene is TRBV6-6, the J gene TRBJ2-2; 8 nucleotides match TRBD1. CDR1 is MNHNY and CDR2 is SVGAGI in the germline V gene (reference sequence). There are 14 residues in the CDR3. V lost 7 bases and J lost 4; bases outside the gene matches: 5. Written as DNA, the CDR3 is TGTGCCAGCAATCTAGGGACAGGCACCGGGGAGCTGTTTTTT. Encoded protein: CASNLGTGTGELFF.

Points on this clonotype: Given a much more abundant clone one base away, this may be a read error. The rearrangement uses TRBV28 and TRBJ2-1; 7 bases match TRBD2. CDR3 length: 16 amino acids. In germline, CDR1 is MDHEN, CDR2 SYDVKM. This CDR3 reads CASSSRTSAIYNAQFF. The CDR3 nucleotides are TGTGCCAGCAGTTCGAGGACTAGTGCGATCTACAATGCGCAGTTCTTC. Based on the CDR3 plus reference TRBV28 and TRBJ2-1, the full variable domain is DVKVTQSSRYLVKRTGEKVFLECVQDMDHENMFWYRQDPGLGLRLIYFSYDVKMKEKGDIPEGYSVSREKKERFSLILESASTNQTSMYLCASSSRTSAIYNAQFFGPGTRLTVL.

This clonotype has at least ten counts. The chain employs TRBV12-3 or TRBV12-4 and TRBJ2-7; 9 bases line up with TRBD2. The CDR3 spans 15 residues. J gave up 6 bases and V 2 bases, and 8 bases lay outside the gene matches. CDR3 nucleotides: TGTGCCAGCAGTTTAACGGCGGGAGGGCCTTCCGAGCAGTACTTC. Its protein is CASSLTAGGPSEQYF.

This clonotype was detected ten times or more. J is TRBJ2-1 and V is TRBV7-9; a possible D gene is TRBD2 (6 bases). The CDR3 is made up of 14 amino acids. CDR1 is SEHNR and CDR2 is FQNEAQ in the germline V gene (reference sequence). V shed 10 bases and J shed 0 bases, with 13 bases lying between them. The CDR3 bases are TGTGCCATCTCGGGGGTAAGCTCCTACAATGAGCAGTTCTTC. Translating gives CAISGVSSYNEQFF.

This clonotype was counted at least ten times. The V and J genes are TRBV27 and TRBJ2-7; D not resolved. Germline V CDR1 and CDR2: MNHEY, SMNVEV (reference sequence). V lost 8 bases, J lost 2 bases, and 13 bases lay in between. The CDR3 contains 13 residues. CDR3 region: CASAYSSAYEQYF. DNA of the CDR3: TGTGCCAGCGCCTACTCCTCAGCCTACGAGCAGTACTTC.

This chain links TRBV7-9 with TRBJ2-3; the match to TRBD1 covers 7 bases. V lost 5 bases to trimming and J lost 5 bases; unmatched junction nucleotides: 7. The CDR3 has 14 amino acids. Looked up from germline, CDR1 is SEHNR and CDR2 is FQNEAQ (reference sequence). CDR3 nucleotide sequence: TGTGCCAGCAGCCTTGACAGGGAAGTAGATACGCAGTATTTT. Amino acid sequence: CASSLDREVDTQYF.

V usage is TRBV10-3 and J usage is TRBJ2-2; D call uncertain. The CDR3 consists of 11 residues. CDR1 ENHRY and CDR2 SYGVKD come from the germline V gene. V gave up 9 bases and J gave up 3 bases, with 5 bases separating them. CDR3 loop: CAIVDTGELFF. DNA of the CDR3: TGTGCCATTGTCGACACCGGGGAGCTGTTTTTT.

Worth noting for this clonotype: Possible read error: a much larger clone is one base away. This chain uses TRBV5-1 with TRBJ2-3; D gene unclear. The ends were cut back, 4 bases at V and 1 base at J, with 10 bases in the middle. Germline assignment: CDR1 SGHRS and CDR2 YFSETQ. CDR3 length equals 14 residues. Written as DNA, the CDR3 is TGCGCCAGCAGCCAGGAAGGGTGCACAGATACGCAGTATTTT. As protein: CASSQEGCTDTQYF.

The chain links TRBV28 to TRBJ2-7, with D possibly being TRBD2 (5 bases). With 5 bases removed from V and 0 bases from J, the gap between germline ends came to 14 bases. Germline V gene data show CDR1 as MDHEN and CDR2 as SYDVKM. The CDR3 has 15 residues. This chain's CDR3 is CASSPSAAASYEQYF. CDR3 sequence (DNA): TGTGCCAGCAGTCCTTCGGCAGCGGCCTCCTACGAGCAGTACTTC. Filled out from reference TRBV28 and TRBJ2-7, the complete variable domain reads DVKVTQSSRYLVKRTGEKVFLECVQDMDHENMFWYRQDPGLGLRLIYFSYDVKMKEKGDIPEGYSVSREKKERFSLILESASTNQTSMYLCASSPSAAASYEQYFGPGTRLTVT.

The CDR3, as DNA: TGCAGTGCTGATCGGACAGGGAACACTGAAGCTTTCTTT. The encoded protein is CSADRTGNTEAFF. This chain joins TRBV20-1 and TRBJ1-1; 7 positions match TRBD1. This CDR3 contains 13 residues. Looked up from germline, CDR1 is DFQATT and CDR2 is SNEGSKA (reference sequence). V lost 5 bases, J lost 1 base, and 4 bases stayed unmatched.

This clonotype was picked up many times. The V call is TRBV20-1, the J call TRBJ2-7, with D unclear. Trimming removed 5 bases from V and 1 base from J, with 12 bases in between. Per the germline V gene, CDR1 is DFQATT and CDR2 is SNEGSKA (reference sequence). The CDR3 runs to 13 residues. CDR3 DNA sequence: TGCAGTGCTTTAGCCCCTCGGTCCTACGAGCAGTACTTC. Its translation: CSALAPRSYEQYF.

The chain carries TRBV4-1 and TRBJ2-5; D might be TRBD2 (5 bases). The germline V gene has CDR1 MGHRA and CDR2 YSYEKL. V was shortened by 0 bases and J by 11 bases, with 13 bases between the two germline ends. This CDR3 has 13 residues. CDR3 DNA: TGCGCCAGCAGCCAAGATAACGGAGCGGAGCAGTACTTC. Translation: CASSQDNGAEQYF.

This chain links TRBV5-1 with TRBJ2-1; 8 bases agree with TRBD2. Germline trimming cut 3 bases from V and 8 bases from J; bases unmatched to any gene: 10. CDR1 is SGHRS, CDR2 YFSETQ, per germline. CDR3 length: 15 residues. The CDR3 nucleotides are TGCGCCAGCAGCTCACGGGGGGGGGCTCTCGATGAGCAGTTCTTC. It translates to CASSSRGGALDEQFF. Full variable domain (rest looked up from reference TRBV5-1 and TRBJ2-1): KAGVTQTPRYLIKTRGQQVTLSCSPISGHRSVSWYQQTPGQGLQFLFEYFSETQRNKGNFPGRFSGRQFSNSRSEMNVSTLELGDSALYLCASSSRGGALDEQFFGPGTRLTVL.

J is TRBJ1-2 and V is TRBV7-9; no reliable D call. The V and J ends lost 2 bases and 5 bases respectively, with 9 bases between them. Germline CDR1 reads SEHNR; CDR2 reads FQNEAQ (reference sequence). The CDR3 loop spans 13 amino acids. The CDR3 nucleotides read TGTGCCAGCAGCTTACGAACAGCTTATGGCTACACCTTC. It codes for CASSLRTAYGYTF.